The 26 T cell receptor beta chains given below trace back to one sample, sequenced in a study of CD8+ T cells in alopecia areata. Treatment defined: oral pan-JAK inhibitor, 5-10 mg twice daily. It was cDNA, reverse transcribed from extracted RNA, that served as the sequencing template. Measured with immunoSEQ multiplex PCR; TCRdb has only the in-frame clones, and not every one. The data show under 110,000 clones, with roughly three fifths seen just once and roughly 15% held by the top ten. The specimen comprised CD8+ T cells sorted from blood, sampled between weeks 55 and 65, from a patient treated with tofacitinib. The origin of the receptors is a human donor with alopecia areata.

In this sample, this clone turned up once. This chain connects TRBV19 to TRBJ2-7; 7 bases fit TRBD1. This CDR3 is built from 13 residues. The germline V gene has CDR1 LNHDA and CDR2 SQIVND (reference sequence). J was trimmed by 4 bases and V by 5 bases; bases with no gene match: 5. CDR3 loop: CASSVGTVYEQYF. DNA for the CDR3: TGTGCCAGTAGTGTGGGGACAGTATACGAGCAGTACTTC.

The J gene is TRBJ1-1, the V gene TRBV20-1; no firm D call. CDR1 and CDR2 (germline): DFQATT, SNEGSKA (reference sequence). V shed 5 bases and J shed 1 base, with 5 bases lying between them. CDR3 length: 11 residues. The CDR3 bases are TGCAGTGCTCCTCAGAACACTGAAGCTTTCTTT. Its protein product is CSAPQNTEAFF.

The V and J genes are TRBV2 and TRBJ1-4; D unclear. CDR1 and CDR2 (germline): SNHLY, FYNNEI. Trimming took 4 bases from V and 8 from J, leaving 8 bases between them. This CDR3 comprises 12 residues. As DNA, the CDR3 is TGTGCCAGCAGTGGGGCCCTCGAAAAACTGTTTTTT. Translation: CASSGALEKLFF. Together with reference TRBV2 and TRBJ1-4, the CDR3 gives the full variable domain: EPEVTQTPSHQVTQMGQEVILRCVPISNHLYFYWYRQILGQKVEFLVSFYNNEISEKSEIFDDQFSVERPDGSNFTLKIRSTKLEDSAMYFCASSGALEKLFFGSGTQLSVL.

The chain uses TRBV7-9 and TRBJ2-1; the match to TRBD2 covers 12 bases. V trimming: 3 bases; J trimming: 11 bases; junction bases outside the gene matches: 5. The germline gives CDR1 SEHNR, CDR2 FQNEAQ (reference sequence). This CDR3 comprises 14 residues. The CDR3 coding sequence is TGTGCCAGCAGCTTCACTAGCGGGGGGCCCCAGCAGTTCTTC. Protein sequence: CASSFTSGGPQQFF.

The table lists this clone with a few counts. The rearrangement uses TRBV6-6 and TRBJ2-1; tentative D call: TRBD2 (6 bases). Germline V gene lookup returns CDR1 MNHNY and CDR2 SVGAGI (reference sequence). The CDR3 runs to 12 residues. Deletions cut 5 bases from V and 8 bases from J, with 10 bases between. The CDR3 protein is CASSRSGDEQFF. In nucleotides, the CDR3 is TGTGCCAGCAGTCGTAGCGGCGATGAGCAGTTCTTC.

The CDR3 region has the DNA TGTGCCAGCGCATCCATATTAGCGGCCAAAGAGACCCAGTACTTC. Translated: CASASILAAKETQYF. The V gene is TRBV25-1, the J gene TRBJ2-5, with a weak D call TRBD2 (6 bases). Germline V gene data show CDR1 as MGHDK and CDR2 as SYGVNS. V lost 8 bases, J lost 3 bases, and 19 bases lay in between. There are 15 residues in the CDR3.

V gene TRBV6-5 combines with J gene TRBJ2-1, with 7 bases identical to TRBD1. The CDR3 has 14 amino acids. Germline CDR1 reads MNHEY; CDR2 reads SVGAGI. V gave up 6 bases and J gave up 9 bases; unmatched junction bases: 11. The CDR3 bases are TGTGCCAGCAGGCACGAAGGGGGCCGGGGTGAGCAGTTCTTC. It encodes CASRHEGGRGEQFF.

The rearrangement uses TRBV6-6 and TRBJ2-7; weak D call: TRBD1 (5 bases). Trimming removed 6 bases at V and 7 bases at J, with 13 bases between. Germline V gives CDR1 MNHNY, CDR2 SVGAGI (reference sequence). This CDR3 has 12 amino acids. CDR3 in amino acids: CASSHAGPEQYF. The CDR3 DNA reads TGTGCCAGCAGCCACGCAGGGCCGGAGCAGTACTTC.

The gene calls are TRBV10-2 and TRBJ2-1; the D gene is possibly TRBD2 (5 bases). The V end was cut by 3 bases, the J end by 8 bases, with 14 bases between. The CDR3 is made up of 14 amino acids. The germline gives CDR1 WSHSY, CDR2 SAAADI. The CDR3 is CASSDLTSRHEQFF. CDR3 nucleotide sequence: TGCGCCAGCAGTGATCTAACTAGTCGTCATGAGCAGTTCTTC.

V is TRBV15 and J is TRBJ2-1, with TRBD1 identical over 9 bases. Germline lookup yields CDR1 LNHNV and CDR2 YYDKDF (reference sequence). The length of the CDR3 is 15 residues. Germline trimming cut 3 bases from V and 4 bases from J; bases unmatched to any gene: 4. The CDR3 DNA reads TGTGCCACCAGCAGCCCGGGACAGGGATACAATGAGCAGTTCTTC. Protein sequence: CATSSPGQGYNEQFF.

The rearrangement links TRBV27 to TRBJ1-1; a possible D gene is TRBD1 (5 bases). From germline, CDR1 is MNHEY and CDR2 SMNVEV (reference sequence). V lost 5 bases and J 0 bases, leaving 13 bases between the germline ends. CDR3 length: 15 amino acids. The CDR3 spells CASSLSQGLNTEAFF. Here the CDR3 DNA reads TGTGCCAGCAGTCTCTCCCAGGGCCTGAACACTGAAGCTTTCTTT.

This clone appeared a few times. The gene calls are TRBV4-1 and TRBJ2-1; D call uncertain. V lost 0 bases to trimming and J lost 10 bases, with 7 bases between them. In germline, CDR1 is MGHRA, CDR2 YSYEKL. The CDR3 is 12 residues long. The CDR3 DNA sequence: TGCGCCAGCAGCCAAGAGGGCGAGGAGCAGTTCTTC. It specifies CASSQEGEEQFF.

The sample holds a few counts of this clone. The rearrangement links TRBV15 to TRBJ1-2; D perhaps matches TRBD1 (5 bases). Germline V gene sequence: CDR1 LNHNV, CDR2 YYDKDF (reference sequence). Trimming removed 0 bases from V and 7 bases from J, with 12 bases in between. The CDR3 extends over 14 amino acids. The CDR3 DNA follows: TGTGCCACCAGCAGAGATGATGGAGGGACTGGCTACACCTTC. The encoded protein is CATSRDDGGTGYTF.

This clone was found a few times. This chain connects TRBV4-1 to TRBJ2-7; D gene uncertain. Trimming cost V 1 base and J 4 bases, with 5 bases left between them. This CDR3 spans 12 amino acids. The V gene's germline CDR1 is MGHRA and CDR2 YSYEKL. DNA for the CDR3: TGCGCCAGCAGCCAAGTAGGTTACGAGCAGTACTTC. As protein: CASSQVGYEQYF.

Here the CDR3 DNA reads TGCAGCGTTGTAGGGGGCACTGAAGCTTTCTTT. This gives the protein CSVVGGTEAFF. The chain carries TRBV29-1 and TRBJ1-1; tentatively, D is TRBD1 (6 bases). V lost 4 bases to trimming and J lost 4 bases, with 7 bases between them. This CDR3 is built from 11 residues. CDR1 and CDR2 from the germline V gene are SQVTM and ANQGSEA.

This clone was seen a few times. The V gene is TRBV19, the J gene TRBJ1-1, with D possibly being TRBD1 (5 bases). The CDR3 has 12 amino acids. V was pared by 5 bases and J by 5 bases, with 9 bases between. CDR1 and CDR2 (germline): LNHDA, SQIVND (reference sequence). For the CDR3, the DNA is TGTGCCAGTAGTTCAGGGAAAACTGAAGCTTTCTTT. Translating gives CASSSGKTEAFF.

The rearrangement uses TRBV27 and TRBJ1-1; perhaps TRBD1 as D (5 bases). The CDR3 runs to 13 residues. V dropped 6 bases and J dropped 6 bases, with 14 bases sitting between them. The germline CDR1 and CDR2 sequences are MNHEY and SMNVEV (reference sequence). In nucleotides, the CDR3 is TGTGCCAGCAGCCCCTTGGGGGTGGCTGAAGCTTTCTTT. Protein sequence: CASSPLGVAEAFF.

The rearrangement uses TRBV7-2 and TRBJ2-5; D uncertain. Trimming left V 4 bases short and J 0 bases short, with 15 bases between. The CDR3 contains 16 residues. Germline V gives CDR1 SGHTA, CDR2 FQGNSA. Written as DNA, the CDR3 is TGTGCCAGCAGCTCAGCAGGATTCCCGTACCAAGAGACCCAGTACTTC. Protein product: CASSSAGFPYQETQYF.

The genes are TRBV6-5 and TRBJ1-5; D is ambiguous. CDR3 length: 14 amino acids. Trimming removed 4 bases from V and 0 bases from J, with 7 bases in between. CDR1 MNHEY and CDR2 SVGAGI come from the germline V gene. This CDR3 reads CASSSTTSNQPQHF. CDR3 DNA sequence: TGTGCCAGCAGTTCAACAACTAGCAATCAGCCCCAGCATTTT.

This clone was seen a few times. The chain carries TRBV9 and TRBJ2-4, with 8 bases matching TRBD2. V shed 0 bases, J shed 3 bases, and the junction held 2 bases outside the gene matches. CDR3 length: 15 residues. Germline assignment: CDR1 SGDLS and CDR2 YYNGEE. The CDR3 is CASSVEAGGKNIQYF. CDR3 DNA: TGTGCCAGCAGCGTAGAGGCGGGGGGCAAAAACATTCAGTACTTC.

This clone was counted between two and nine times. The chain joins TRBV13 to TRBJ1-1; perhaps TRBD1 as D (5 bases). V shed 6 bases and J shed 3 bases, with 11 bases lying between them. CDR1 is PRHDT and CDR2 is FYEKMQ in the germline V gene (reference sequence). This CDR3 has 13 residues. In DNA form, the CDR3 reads TGTGCCAGCAGTTTTGGGGGGGACACTGAAGCTTTCTTT. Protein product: CASSFGGDTEAFF.

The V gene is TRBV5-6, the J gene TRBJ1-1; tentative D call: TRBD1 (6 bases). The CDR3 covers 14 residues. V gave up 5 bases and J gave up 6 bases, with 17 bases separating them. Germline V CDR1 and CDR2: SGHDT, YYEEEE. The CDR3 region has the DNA TGTGCCAGCAGTTCTGGACAGTTCGTCGCTGAAGCTTTCTTT. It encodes CASSSGQFVAEAFF.

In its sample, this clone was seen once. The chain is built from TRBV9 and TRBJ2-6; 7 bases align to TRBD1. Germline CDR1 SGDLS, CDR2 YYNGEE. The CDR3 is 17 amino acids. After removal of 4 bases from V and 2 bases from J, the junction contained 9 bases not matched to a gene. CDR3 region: CASSLRPGQTGANVLTF. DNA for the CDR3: TGTGCCAGCAGCCTGAGGCCGGGACAGACTGGGGCCAACGTCCTGACTTTC.

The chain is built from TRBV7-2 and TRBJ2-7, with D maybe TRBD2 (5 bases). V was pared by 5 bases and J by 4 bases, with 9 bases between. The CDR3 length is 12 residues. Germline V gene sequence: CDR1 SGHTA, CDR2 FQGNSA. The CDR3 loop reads CASSPTGYEQYF. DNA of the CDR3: TGTGCCAGCAGCCCGACGGGGTACGAGCAGTACTTC.

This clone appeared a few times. The CDR3 nucleotides are TGTGCCTGGAGTCGTGGAGAGCGGAATCAGCCCCAGCATTTT. This encodes CAWSRGERNQPQHF. The rearrangement links TRBV30 to TRBJ1-5, with D hard to call. Germline lookup yields CDR1 GTSNPN and CDR2 SVGIG (reference sequence). V was shortened by 2 bases and J by 4 bases, with 12 bases between the two germline ends. The CDR3 consists of 14 residues.

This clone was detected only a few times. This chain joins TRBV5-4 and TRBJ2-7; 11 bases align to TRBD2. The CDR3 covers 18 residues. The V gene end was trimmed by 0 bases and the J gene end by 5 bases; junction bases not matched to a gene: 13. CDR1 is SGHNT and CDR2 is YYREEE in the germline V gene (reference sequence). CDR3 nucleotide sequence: TGTGCCAGCAGCTTGGAAGGGCTAGCGGGGGGAGGGCAGAACGAGCAGTACTTC. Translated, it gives CASSLEGLAGGGQNEQYF.